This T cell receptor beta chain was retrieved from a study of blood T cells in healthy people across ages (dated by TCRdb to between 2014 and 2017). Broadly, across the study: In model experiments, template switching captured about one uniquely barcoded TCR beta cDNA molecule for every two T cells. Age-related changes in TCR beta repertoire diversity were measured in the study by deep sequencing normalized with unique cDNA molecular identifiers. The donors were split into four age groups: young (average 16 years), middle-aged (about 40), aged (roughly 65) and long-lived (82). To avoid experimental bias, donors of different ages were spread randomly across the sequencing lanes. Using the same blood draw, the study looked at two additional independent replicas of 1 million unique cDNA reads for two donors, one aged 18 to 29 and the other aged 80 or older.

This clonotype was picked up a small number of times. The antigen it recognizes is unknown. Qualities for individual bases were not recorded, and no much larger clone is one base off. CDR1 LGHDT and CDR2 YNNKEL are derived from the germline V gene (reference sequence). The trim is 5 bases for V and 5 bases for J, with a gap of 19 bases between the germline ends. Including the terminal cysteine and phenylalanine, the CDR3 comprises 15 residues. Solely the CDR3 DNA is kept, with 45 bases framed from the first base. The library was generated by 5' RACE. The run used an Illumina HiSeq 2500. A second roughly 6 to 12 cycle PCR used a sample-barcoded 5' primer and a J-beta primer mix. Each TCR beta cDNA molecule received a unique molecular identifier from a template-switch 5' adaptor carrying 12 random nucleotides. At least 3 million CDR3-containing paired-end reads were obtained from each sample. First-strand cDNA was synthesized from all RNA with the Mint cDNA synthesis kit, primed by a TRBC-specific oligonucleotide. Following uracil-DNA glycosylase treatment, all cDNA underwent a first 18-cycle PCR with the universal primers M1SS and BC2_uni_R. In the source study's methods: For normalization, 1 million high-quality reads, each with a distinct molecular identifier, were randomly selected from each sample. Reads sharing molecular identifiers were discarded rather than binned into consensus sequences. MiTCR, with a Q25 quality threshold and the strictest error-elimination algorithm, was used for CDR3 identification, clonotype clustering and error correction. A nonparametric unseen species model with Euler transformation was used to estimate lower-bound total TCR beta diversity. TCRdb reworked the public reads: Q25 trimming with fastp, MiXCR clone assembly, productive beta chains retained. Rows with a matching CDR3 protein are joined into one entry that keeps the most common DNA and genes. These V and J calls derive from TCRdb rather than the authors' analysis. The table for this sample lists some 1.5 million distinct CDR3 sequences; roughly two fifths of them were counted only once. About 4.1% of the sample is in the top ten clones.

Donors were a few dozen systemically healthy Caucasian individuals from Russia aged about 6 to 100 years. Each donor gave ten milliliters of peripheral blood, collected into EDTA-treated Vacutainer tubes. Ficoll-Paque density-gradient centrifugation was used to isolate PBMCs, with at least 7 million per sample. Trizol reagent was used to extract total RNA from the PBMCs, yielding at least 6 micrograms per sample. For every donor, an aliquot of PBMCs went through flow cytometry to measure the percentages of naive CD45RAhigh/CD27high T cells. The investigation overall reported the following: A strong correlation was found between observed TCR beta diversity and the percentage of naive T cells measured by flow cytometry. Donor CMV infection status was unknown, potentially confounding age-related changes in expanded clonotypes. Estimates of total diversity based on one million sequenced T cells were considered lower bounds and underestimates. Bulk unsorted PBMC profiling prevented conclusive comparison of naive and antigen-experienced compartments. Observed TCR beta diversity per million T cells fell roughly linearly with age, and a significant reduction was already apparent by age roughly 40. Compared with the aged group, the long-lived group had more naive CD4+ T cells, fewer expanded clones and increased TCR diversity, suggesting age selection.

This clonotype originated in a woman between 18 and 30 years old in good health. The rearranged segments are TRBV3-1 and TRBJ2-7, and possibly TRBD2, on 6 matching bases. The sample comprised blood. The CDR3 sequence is CASSYPGTGVDEQYF. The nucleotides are TGTGCCAGCAGCTATCCCGGGACTGGTGTCGACGAGCAGTACTTC.